These 19 T cell receptor beta chains came from one sample sequenced in a study of cytomegalovirus exposure and HLA in healthy donors. Researchers ran the PCR with 60 Vbeta and 13 Jbeta primers. TCRdb's table, derived via immunoSEQ multiplex PCR, lists solely in-frame clones and lacks some. Among around 120,000 clones listed, approximately 72% were seen once. The sequenced sample consisted of PBMCs. All receptors derive from a human donor in good health.

V gene TRBV27 combines with J gene TRBJ2-3, with D possibly matching TRBD2 (5 bases). The V end lost 7 bases, the J end lost 3 bases, and 14 bases lay between the germline ends. Germline V CDR1 and CDR2: MNHEY, SMNVEV (reference sequence). The CDR3 runs 14 residues. The CDR3: CASTRARRTDTQYF. CDR3 in DNA: TGTGCCAGCACCCGGGCCCGGAGGACAGATACGCAGTATTTT.

This clone was picked up one time. The V call is TRBV28, the J call TRBJ2-1; D call uncertain. CDR3 length: 13 residues. Germline V lookup: CDR1 MDHEN, CDR2 SYDVKM. V lost 3 bases to trimming and J lost 7 bases, with 10 bases between them. In nucleotides, the CDR3 is TGTGCCAGCAGTTTTTTCGGGTCAAATGAGCAGTTCTTC. Its translation: CASSFFGSNEQFF.

J is TRBJ2-7 and V is TRBV6-5; 11 bases fit TRBD2. CDR1 and CDR2 from the germline V gene are MNHEY and SVGAGI. There are 16 residues in the CDR3. V dropped 2 bases and J dropped 4; count of bases not matched to a gene: 7. CDR3 protein: CASSYGVAGGPYEQYF. CDR3 DNA: TGTGCCAGCAGTTACGGGGTAGCGGGAGGGCCATACGAGCAGTACTTC.

V and J are TRBV5-6 and TRBJ2-4, with TRBD1 matching 10 bases. This CDR3 has 18 residues. V trimming: 2 bases; J trimming: 0 bases; junction bases outside the gene matches: 8. Germline CDR1 SGHDT, CDR2 YYEEEE. CDR3 in DNA: TGTGCCAGCAGCTTCAGGTTTGGGACAGGGGTAGCCAAAAACATTCAGTACTTC. Protein: CASSFRFGTGVAKNIQYF. The variable domain in full, with the rest retrieved from reference TRBV5-6 and TRBJ2-4, is DAGVTQSPTHLIKTRGQQVTLRCSPKSGHDTVSWYQQALGQGPQFIFQYYEEEERQRGNFPDRFSGHQFPNYSSELNVNALLLGDSALYLCASSFRFGTGVAKNIQYFGAGTRLSVL.

This chain uses TRBV4-3 with TRBJ1-3; 7 bases fit TRBD1. Germline V CDR1 and CDR2: LGHNA, YSLEER. The V segment lost 2 bases and the J segment 3 bases; nucleotides outside the gene matches: 4. The CDR3 sequence is 15 residues long. CDR3 amino acids: CASSQQDRVGNTIYF. DNA for the CDR3: TGCGCCAGCAGCCAACAAGACAGGGTTGGAAACACCATATATTTT.

The gene calls are TRBV29-1 and TRBJ2-7, with 7 bases aligning to TRBD1. Germline CDR1 is SQVTM and CDR2 is ANQGSEA. V trimming: 8 bases; J trimming: 3 bases; junction bases outside the gene matches: 7. This CDR3 is 12 amino acids long. Here the CDR3 reads CSFRDRVYEQYF. CDR3 nucleotides: TGCAGCTTTCGGGACAGAGTCTACGAGCAGTACTTC.

This clone was detected only a few times. The V call is TRBV28, the J call TRBJ1-1; D uncertain. In germline, CDR1 is MDHEN, CDR2 SYDVKM. Trimming shortened V by 2 bases and J by 4 bases, and 8 bases separated the two germline ends. The CDR3 extends over 13 amino acids. CDR3 nucleotides: TGTGCCAGCAGTTTACAGGAATTCACTGAAGCTTTCTTT. Translated, it gives CASSLQEFTEAFF.

This chain links TRBV7-9 with TRBJ1-1; no clear D. The CDR3 is made up of 11 amino acids. The V end was cut by 1 base, the J end by 8 bases, with 5 bases between. CDR1 is SEHNR, CDR2 FQNEAQ, per germline (reference sequence). The CDR3 loop reads CASSLGGEAFF. Written as DNA, the CDR3 is TGTGCCAGCAGCTTAGGTGGCGAAGCTTTCTTT.

V gene TRBV10-3 combines with J gene TRBJ2-3; 7 positions match TRBD2. The CDR3 contains 15 residues. Germline trimming cut 0 bases from V and 9 bases from J; bases unmatched to any gene: 9. Germline lookup yields CDR1 ENHRY and CDR2 SYGVKD. The CDR3 DNA reads TGTGCCATCAGTGAGTCAGGACTAGTTCGGACCACGCAGTATTTT. Protein sequence: CAISESGLVRTTQYF.

The chain uses TRBV2 and TRBJ2-3, with 11 nucleotides matching TRBD2. V dropped 2 bases and J dropped 5; count of bases not matched to a gene: 6. Per germline, CDR1 SNHLY and CDR2 FYNNEI. The CDR3 spans 16 residues. This CDR3 is CASSERLAGGEDTQYF. CDR3 DNA sequence: TGTGCCAGCAGTGAACGGCTAGCGGGAGGAGAAGATACGCAGTATTTT.

This clone turned up a few times. CDR3 in amino acids: CASRGAFSITLYF. CDR3 DNA: TGTGCCAGCCGTGGGGCGTTTTCTATTACCTTGTACTTC. J is TRBJ2-4 and V is TRBV28; D possibly corresponds to TRBD1 (5 bases). Germline V lookup: CDR1 MDHEN, CDR2 SYDVKM. Trimming stripped 8 bases from V and 15 bases from J, with 23 bases between. The CDR3 has 13 residues.

This clone was detected a few times. The genes are TRBV28 and TRBJ2-1; a possible D gene is TRBD2 (5 bases). The V end was cut by 7 bases, the J end by 5 bases, with 12 bases between. Germline lookup yields CDR1 MDHEN and CDR2 SYDVKM. The CDR3 has 13 amino acids. The CDR3 coding sequence is TGTGCCAGCACTCCGTCCGGGAACAATGAGCAGTTCTTC. Protein: CASTPSGNNEQFF.

The rearrangement links TRBV10-3 to TRBJ1-2; no clear D gene. The V and J ends lost 3 bases and 6 bases respectively, with 17 bases between them. This CDR3 contains 15 residues. The germline gives CDR1 ENHRY, CDR2 SYGVKD. The CDR3 is CAISETQVPTDGYTF. The CDR3 bases are TGTGCCATCAGTGAAACTCAGGTCCCCACAGATGGCTACACCTTC.

The CDR3 DNA is TGCAGCGTTCGTAGCGGGGGGAACACCGGGGAGCTGTTTTTT. Its protein product is CSVRSGGNTGELFF. The chain uses TRBV29-1 and TRBJ2-2; 9 bases agree with TRBD2. J gave up 1 base and V 5 bases, and 2 bases lay outside the gene matches. CDR1 and CDR2 from the germline V gene are SQVTM and ANQGSEA. This CDR3 has 14 amino acids.

V gene TRBV6-5 combines with J gene TRBJ1-1; D perhaps matches TRBD1 (6 bases). The germline V gene has CDR1 MNHEY and CDR2 SVGAGI. CDR3 length: 15 residues. Trimming removed 2 bases from V and 4 bases from J, with 14 bases in between. CDR3 sequence: CASSYLRGKGTEAFF. The CDR3 DNA follows: TGTGCCAGCAGTTACCTCAGGGGCAAGGGCACTGAAGCTTTCTTT.

CDR3 region: CASSHARATPYEQYF. CDR3 bases: TGCGCCAGCAGCCATGCGCGGGCGACACCATACGAGCAGTACTTC. The chain recombines TRBV4-3 with TRBJ2-7, with a weak D call TRBD2 (5 bases). Trimming took 3 bases from V and 4 from J, leaving 16 bases between them. Per germline, CDR1 LGHNA and CDR2 YSLEER. CDR3 size: 15 residues.

This chain uses TRBV28 with TRBJ1-5, with TRBD1 matching 9 bases. V gave up 6 bases and J gave up 11 bases; unmatched junction bases: 17. The CDR3 extends over 16 amino acids. From germline, CDR1 is MDHEN and CDR2 SYDVKM. In DNA, the CDR3 is TGTGCCAGCAGCCCTCCGGGACAGGGCCGATGGGGGGCCCAGCATTTT. Protein: CASSPPGQGRWGAQHF.

The chain couples TRBV5-1 to TRBJ2-5, with 10 bases fitting TRBD1. V shed 1 base and J 5 bases; nucleotides not matched to a gene: 5. Germline CDR1 is SGHRS and CDR2 is YFSETQ. The CDR3 contains 15 residues. The CDR3 DNA follows: TGCGCCAGCAGCTTGTCCGGGACAGGGGTTGAGACCCAGTACTTC. Its translation: CASSLSGTGVETQYF.

Note on this clone: The sample carries other DNA sequences with the same CDR3. The rearrangement joins TRBV18 to TRBJ2-3; no definite D call. The CDR3 consists of 13 residues. Germline values: CDR1 KGHSH, CDR2 LQKENI. Trimming took off 6 bases at V and 3 bases at J, with 10 bases between the two ends. CDR3: CASSPTSTDTQYF. The CDR3 nucleotides are TGTGCCAGCTCCCCGACATCGACAGATACGCAGTATTTT.